This T cell receptor beta chain was identified during a study of blood T cell repertoires in COVID-19. Study background: T cells, B-cell-depleted T cells, or PBMCs supplied cDNA or gDNA.

Clones were read by immunoSEQ multiplex PCR, and TCRdb kept only the in-frame ones, dropping some. The data hold about 190,000 clones, with approximately 85% observed a single time. Patients from Seattle were sampled longitudinally, starting during active infection. In germline, CDR1 is LGHDT, CDR2 YNNKEL (reference sequence). The V gene end was trimmed by 0 bases and the J gene end by 6 bases; junction bases not matched to a gene: 9. The CDR3 loop spans 16 amino acids. The chain couples TRBV3-1 (or the pseudogene TRBV3-2) to TRBJ2-5; 8 nucleotides align to TRBD2. The TCR originated in a man older than 75 with COVID-19, enrolled during active disease. The sequencing sample was made of peripheral blood. CDR3 in DNA: TGTGCCAGCAGCCAAGAGTTGACGGGGGGGGTGCAGACCCAGTACTTC. Encoded protein: CASSQELTGGVQTQYF.